Below, 9 T cell receptor beta chains from the same sample are listed, as sequenced in a study of technical replicates of blood from several donors. The table came from immunoSEQ multiplex PCR; TCRdb's copy has only in-frame clones and leaves some out. The repertoire consists of 80,000 to 95,000 clones, with around 90% occurring once and the leading ten covering about 0.26%. The sample taken for sequencing was T cells isolated from PBMCs. The receptors come from a human donor in good health.

The chain couples TRBV5-1 to TRBJ1-1, with D tentatively TRBD1 (5 bases). Germline assignment: CDR1 SGHRS and CDR2 YFSETQ. V was cut by 4 bases and J by 1 base, with 11 bases left in between. The length of the CDR3 is 14 residues. The DNA of the CDR3 is TGCGCCAGCAGCGCGGCTCAGGGGAACACTGAAGCTTTCTTT. Encoded protein: CASSAAQGNTEAFF.

This chain joins TRBV2 and TRBJ1-1; D perhaps matches TRBD1 (5 bases). The CDR3 is 14 residues long. Germline assignment: CDR1 SNHLY and CDR2 FYNNEI. The V gene lost 5 bases and the J gene lost 13 bases, with 23 bases spanning the gap. CDR3 nucleotides: TGTGCCAGCAGTCCGGCCCGGGAGGGGCGCATCGGTTTCTTT. The encoded protein is CASSPAREGRIGFF.

The genes are TRBV5-6 and TRBJ2-1; D is perhaps TRBD2 (5 bases). V dropped 0 bases and J dropped 6 bases, with 10 bases sitting between them. CDR1 is SGHDT, CDR2 YYEEEE, per germline. The CDR3 consists of 14 residues. The CDR3 reads CASSLGPGVNEQFF. In DNA, the CDR3 is TGTGCCAGCAGCTTGGGTCCCGGGGTCAATGAGCAGTTCTTC. Based on the CDR3 plus reference TRBV5-6 and TRBJ2-1, the full variable domain is DAGVTQSPTHLIKTRGQQVTLRCSPKSGHDTVSWYQQALGQGPQFIFQYYEEEERQRGNFPDRFSGHQFPNYSSELNVNALLLGDSALYLCASSLGPGVNEQFFGPGTRLTVL.

The rearrangement links TRBV4-1 to TRBJ2-3; 9 bases are shared with TRBD2. The CDR3 sequence is 19 residues long. Looked up from germline, CDR1 is MGHRA and CDR2 is YSYEKL. Unmatched junction bases numbered 13, after V lost 1 base and J lost 2 bases. The CDR3 reads CASSQVRGSGGQITDTQYF. CDR3 bases: TGCGCCAGCAGCCAAGTGCGTGGTAGCGGGGGACAAATCACAGATACGCAGTATTTT.

The CDR3 nucleotides are TGCAGCGTTGTGGGGGCGCTTAACTATGGCTACACCTTC. Translation: CSVVGALNYGYTF. The genes are TRBV29-1 and TRBJ1-2, with TRBD1 as a possible D gene (6 bases). Germline values: CDR1 SQVTM, CDR2 ANQGSEA. V dropped 4 bases and J dropped 1 base, with 10 bases sitting between them. The CDR3 runs to 13 residues.

J is TRBJ1-2 and V is TRBV15, with 7 positions matching TRBD1. V dropped 3 bases and J dropped 6; count of bases not matched to a gene: 4. This CDR3 has 13 residues. Germline CDR1 is LNHNV and CDR2 is YYDKDF (reference sequence). DNA of the CDR3: TGTGCCACCAGCAGGACAGGGAGAGATGGCTACACCTTC. Its translation is CATSRTGRDGYTF.

J is TRBJ2-1 and V is TRBV7-9, with a weak D call TRBD1 (6 bases). The CDR3 is 15 residues long. Germline CDR1 SEHNR, CDR2 FQNEAQ (reference sequence). V was shortened by 3 bases and J by 9 bases, with 18 bases between the two germline ends. The chain's CDR3 is CASSFSLGRGGEQFF. In nucleotides, the CDR3 is TGTGCCAGCAGCTTTTCGCTAGGGAGAGGGGGTGAGCAGTTCTTC.

This CDR3 is CASSWGQRLDTNTGELFF. The CDR3 nucleotides are TGTGCCAGCAGCTGGGGACAGAGACTCGATACGAACACCGGGGAGCTGTTTTTT. This chain connects TRBV5-8 to TRBJ2-2, with 7 bases that match TRBD1. Germline CDR1 and CDR2: SGHTS and YDEGEE. V was pared by 3 bases and J by 0 bases, with 11 bases of the junction left unmatched. The CDR3 length is 18 residues.

The chain combines TRBV28 with TRBJ1-1; D perhaps matches TRBD1 (6 bases). Trimming removed 8 bases at V and 5 bases at J, with 15 bases between. The CDR3 spans 13 residues. The germline CDR1 and CDR2 sequences are MDHEN and SYDVKM. CDR3 in amino acids: CASDTGYGTEAFF. Here the CDR3 DNA reads TGTGCCAGCGACACAGGGTATGGGACTGAAGCTTTCTTT. Using reference TRBV28 and TRBJ1-1 for the parts outside the CDR3, the full variable domain is DVKVTQSSRYLVKRTGEKVFLECVQDMDHENMFWYRQDPGLGLRLIYFSYDVKMKEKGDIPEGYSVSREKKERFSLILESASTNQTSMYLCASDTGYGTEAFFGQGTRLTVV.